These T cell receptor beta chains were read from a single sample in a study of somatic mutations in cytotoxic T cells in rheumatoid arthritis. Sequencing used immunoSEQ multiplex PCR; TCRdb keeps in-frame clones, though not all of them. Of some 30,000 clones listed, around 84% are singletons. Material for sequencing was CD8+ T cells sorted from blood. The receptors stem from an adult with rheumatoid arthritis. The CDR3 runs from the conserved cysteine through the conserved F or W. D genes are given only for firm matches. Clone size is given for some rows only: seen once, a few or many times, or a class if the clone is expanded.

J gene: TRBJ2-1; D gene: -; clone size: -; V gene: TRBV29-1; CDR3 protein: CSVEVGGSYNEQFF
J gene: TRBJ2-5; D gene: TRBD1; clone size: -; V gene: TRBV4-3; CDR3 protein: CASSQGQGEFEQYF
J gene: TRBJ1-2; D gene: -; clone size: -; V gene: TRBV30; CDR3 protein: CAWSVLGAVDGYTF
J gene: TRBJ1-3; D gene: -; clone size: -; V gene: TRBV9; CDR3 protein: CASSVGPVDSGNTIYF
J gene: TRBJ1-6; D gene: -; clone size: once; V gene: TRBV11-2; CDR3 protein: CASSFNVFGELGRSPLHF
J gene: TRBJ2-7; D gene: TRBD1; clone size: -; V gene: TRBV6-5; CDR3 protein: CASSRTGPHEQYF
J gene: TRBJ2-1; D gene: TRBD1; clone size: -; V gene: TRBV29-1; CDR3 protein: CSGRDRVNNEQFF
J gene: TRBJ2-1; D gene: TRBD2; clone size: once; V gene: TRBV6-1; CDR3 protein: CASSGEDSGRYEQFF
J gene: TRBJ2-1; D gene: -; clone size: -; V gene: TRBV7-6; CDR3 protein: CASSTGPTQFF
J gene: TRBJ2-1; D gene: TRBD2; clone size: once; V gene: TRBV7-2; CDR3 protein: CASSLELAEPYNEQFF
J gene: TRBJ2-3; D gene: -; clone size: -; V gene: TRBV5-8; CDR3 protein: CASRDDPSTDTQYF
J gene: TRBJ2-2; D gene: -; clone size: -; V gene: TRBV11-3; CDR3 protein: CASRPSGASGELFF
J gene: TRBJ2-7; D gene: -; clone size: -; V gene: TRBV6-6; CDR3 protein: CASSLADREVGEQYF
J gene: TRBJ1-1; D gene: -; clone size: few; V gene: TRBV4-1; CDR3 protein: CASSQDRGLNTEAFF
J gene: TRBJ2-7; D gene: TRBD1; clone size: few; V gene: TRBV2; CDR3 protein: CASKDRDDSEQYF
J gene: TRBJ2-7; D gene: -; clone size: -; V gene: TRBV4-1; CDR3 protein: CASSQDPSHGSSYEQYF
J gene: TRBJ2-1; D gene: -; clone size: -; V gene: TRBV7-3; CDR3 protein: CASSLRDYNEQFF
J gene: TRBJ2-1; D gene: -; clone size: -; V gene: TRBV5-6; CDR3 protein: CASSQEAKQFF
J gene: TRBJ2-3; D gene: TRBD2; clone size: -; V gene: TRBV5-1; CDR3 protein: CASRASGGTTDTQYF
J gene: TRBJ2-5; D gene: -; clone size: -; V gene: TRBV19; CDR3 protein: CASSGIGETQYF
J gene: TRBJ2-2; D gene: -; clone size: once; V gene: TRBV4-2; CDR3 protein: CASSPQGSGELFF
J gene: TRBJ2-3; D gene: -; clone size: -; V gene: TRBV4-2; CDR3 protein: CASSHPLGAGASTDTQYF
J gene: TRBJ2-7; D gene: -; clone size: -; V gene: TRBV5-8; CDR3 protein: CASSLNGASYEQYF
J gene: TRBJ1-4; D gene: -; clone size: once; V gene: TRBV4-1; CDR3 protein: CASSQEFWRGNEKLFF
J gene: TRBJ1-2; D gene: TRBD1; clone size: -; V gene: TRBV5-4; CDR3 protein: CASSYPGQANYGYTF
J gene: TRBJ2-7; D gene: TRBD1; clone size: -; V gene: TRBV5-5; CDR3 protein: CASSFQTGAYEQYF
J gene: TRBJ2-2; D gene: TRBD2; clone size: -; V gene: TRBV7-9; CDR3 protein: CASSPGTSGRSINTGELFF
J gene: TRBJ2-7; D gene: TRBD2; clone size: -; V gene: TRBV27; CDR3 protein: CASSYSSGGYEQYF
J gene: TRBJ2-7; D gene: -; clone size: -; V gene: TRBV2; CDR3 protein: CASSASGALDSLW
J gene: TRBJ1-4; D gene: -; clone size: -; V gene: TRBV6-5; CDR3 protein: CASSPSSLLNEKLFF
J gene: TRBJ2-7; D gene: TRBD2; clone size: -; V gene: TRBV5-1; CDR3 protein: CASRSRLAGAYEQYF
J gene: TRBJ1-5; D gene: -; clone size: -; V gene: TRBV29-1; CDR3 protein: CSVEEGKSLSNQPQHF
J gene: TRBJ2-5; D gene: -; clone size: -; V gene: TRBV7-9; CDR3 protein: CASSLGTEPRETQYF
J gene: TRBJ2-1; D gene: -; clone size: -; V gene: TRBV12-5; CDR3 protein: CASGKVNYNEQFF
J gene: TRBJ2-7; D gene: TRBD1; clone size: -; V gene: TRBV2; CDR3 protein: CASSEWDRAYEQYF
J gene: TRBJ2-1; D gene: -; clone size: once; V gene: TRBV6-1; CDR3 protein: CASSDLSGYNEQFF
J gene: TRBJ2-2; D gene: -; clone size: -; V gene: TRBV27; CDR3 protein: CASGILRFSGTGELFF
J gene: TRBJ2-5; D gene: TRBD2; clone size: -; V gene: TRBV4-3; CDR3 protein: CASSQDLASGGEEAQYF
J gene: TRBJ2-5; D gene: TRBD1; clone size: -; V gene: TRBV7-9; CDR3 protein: CASSSPRQGLGETQYF
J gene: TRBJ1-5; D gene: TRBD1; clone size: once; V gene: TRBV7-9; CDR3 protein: CASKGTDSNQPQHF
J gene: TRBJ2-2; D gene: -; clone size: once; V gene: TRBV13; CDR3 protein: CASSLIGENTGELFF
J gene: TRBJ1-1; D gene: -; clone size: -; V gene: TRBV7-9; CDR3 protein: CASSLGIAEAFF
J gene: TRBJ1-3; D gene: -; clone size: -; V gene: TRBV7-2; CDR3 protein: CASSLKWGNTIYF
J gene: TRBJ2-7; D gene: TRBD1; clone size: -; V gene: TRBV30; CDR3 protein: CAWARSGGDEQYF
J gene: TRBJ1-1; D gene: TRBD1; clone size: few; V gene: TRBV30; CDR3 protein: CAWSPHPPGQGRNTEAFF
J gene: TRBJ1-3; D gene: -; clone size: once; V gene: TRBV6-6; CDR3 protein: CASSIHRGTSGNTIYF
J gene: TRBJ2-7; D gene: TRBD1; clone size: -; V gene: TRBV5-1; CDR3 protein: CASSLWTGTRNEQYF
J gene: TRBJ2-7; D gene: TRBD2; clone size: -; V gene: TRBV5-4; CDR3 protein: CASSLGASGGPAYEQYF
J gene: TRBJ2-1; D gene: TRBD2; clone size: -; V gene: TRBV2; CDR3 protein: CASSYPGLADNEQFF
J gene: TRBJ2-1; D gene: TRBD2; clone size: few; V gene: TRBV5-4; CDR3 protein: CASRRWTSGNEQFF
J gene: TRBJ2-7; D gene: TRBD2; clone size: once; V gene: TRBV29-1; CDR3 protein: CSVERERPYEQYF
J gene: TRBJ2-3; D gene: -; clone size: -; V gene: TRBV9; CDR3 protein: CASSVASRRTDTQYF
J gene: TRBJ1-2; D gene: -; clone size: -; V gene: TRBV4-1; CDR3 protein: CASSQVIHGTVYGYTF
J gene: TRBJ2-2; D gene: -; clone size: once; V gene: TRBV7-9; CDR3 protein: CASSLEGTGELFF
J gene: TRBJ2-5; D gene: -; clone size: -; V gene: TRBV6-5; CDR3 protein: CASSYSPGETQYF
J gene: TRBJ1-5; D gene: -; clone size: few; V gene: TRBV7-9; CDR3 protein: CASSGQGGQPQHF
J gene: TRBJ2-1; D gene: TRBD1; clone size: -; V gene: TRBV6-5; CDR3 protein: CASTKGQGGLNEQFF
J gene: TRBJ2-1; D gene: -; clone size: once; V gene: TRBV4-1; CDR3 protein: CASSQGVSSYNEQFF